The 30 T cell receptor beta chains below were found in one sample sequenced in a study of T cells in Graves' hyperthyroidism and ophthalmopathy. TCR beta CDR3 sequences were amplified from RNA transcripts. Primed by the HTBI set, a first-round RT-PCR was run on the TCR CDR3. TCRdb re-called the multiplex PCR reads with MiXCR, one entry per CDR3 protein. The sample includes 600,000 to 700,000 distinct CDR3 sequences, under 15% of them seen just once. What was sequenced was blood. Source of these receptors: a woman in her thirties or forties with Graves' ophthalmopathy.

The chain uses TRBV9 and TRBJ1-1, with 9 bases identical to TRBD1. With V trimmed by 0 bases and J by 1 base, 10 bases remained unmatched. This CDR3 comprises 18 residues. Germline V gives CDR1 SGDLS, CDR2 YYNGEE. For the CDR3, the DNA is TGTGCCAGCAGCGTAGTCGGACAGGGGTATTTAGGGAACACTGAAGCTTTCTTT. This gives the protein CASSVVGQGYLGNTEAFF.

At least ten counts were recorded for this clonotype. Here the CDR3 reads CASSLGLTGLSHEQYF. Here the CDR3 DNA reads TGTGCCAGCAGTTTGGGACTCACAGGGCTCAGCCACGAGCAGTACTTC. The chain carries TRBV27 and TRBJ2-7; possibly TRBD1 or TRBD2 for D (6 bases each). This CDR3 comprises 16 residues. The ends were cut back, 3 bases at V and 5 bases at J, with 20 bases in the middle. In germline, CDR1 is MNHEY, CDR2 SMNVEV (reference sequence).

This clonotype was seen more than once but under ten times. The chain links TRBV30 to TRBJ2-7; 10 bases are a match to TRBD1. The length of the CDR3 is 14 residues. V lost 2 bases to trimming and J lost 5 bases; unmatched junction nucleotides: 6. The germline CDR1 and CDR2 sequences are GTSNPN and SVGIG (reference sequence). For the CDR3, the DNA is TGTGCCTGGAGTCGAGGACAGGGGGGGGACGAGCAGTACTTC. Translating it yields CAWSRGQGGDEQYF.

This clonotype was seen repeatedly, ten times or more. The chain recombines TRBV12-3 or TRBV12-4 with TRBJ2-7, with D possibly being TRBD2 (6 bases). Trimming pared 4 bases from V and 0 bases from J, leaving 13 bases between. This CDR3 contains 15 residues. The CDR3 sequence: CASSSAGRRSYEQYF. Here the CDR3 DNA reads TGTGCCAGCAGTTCCGCGGGACGCCGCTCCTACGAGCAGTACTTC.

This clonotype was seen many times. The chain carries TRBV20-1 and TRBJ2-2; 8 bases match TRBD2. Germline V gene lookup returns CDR1 DFQATT and CDR2 SNEGSKA (reference sequence). The CDR3 has 14 residues. Germline trimming cut 2 bases from V and 1 base from J; bases unmatched to any gene: 0. Here the CDR3 reads CSARLAGNTGELFF. The CDR3 DNA sequence: TGCAGTGCTAGACTAGCGGGGAACACCGGGGAGCTGTTTTTT.

The V and J genes are TRBV14 and TRBJ2-7, with D unresolved. CDR3 length: 11 amino acids. V was clipped by 0 bases and J by 8 bases, with 5 bases between them. Germline CDR1 and CDR2: SGHDN and FVKESK. CDR3 nucleotide sequence: TGTGCCAGCAGCCAAGATTATAAGCAGTACTTC. It yields the protein CASSQDYKQYF.

This clonotype was counted many times. J is TRBJ1-1 and V is TRBV12-5; D is undetermined. The V end lost 6 bases, the J end lost 2 bases, and 4 bases lay between the germline ends. Germline V gene data show CDR1 as LGHNT and CDR2 as FRNRAP. CDR3 size: 11 residues. In DNA form, the CDR3 reads TGTGCTAGTGGGTTCAACACTGAAGCTTTCTTT. It is translated as CASGFNTEAFF.

This clonotype has ten or more counts. This chain joins TRBV13 and TRBJ1-1; D may be TRBD1 (6 bases). CDR3 length: 14 residues. Trimming stripped 5 bases from V and 3 bases from J, with 13 bases between. Germline values: CDR1 PRHDT, CDR2 FYEKMQ (reference sequence). The DNA for the CDR3 is TGTGCCAGCAGCAACTGGACAGAGGACACTGAAGCTTTCTTT. As protein: CASSNWTEDTEAFF. The entire variable domain, with the rest obtained from reference TRBV13 and TRBJ1-1, is as follows: AAGVIQSPRHLIKEKRETATLKCYPIPRHDTVYWYQQGPGQDPQFLISFYEKMQSDKGSIPDRFSAQQFSDYHSELNMSSLELGDSALYFCASSNWTEDTEAFFGQGTRLTVV.

Many counts were recorded for this clonotype. The CDR3 DNA sequence: TGTGCCAGCAGCTTAAGTCCAGTATCCCACGAGCAGTACTTC. Its translation: CASSLSPVSHEQYF. V is TRBV7-8 and J is TRBJ2-7; D call uncertain. The V end lost 2 bases, the J end lost 5 bases, and 13 bases lay between the germline ends. The CDR3 runs to 14 residues. The germline V gene encodes CDR1 SGHVS and CDR2 FQNEAQ.

This clonotype was seen many times. This chain joins TRBV19 and TRBJ1-1; possibly TRBD1 for D (5 bases). Germline-derived CDR1 and CDR2 are LNHDA and SQIVND (reference sequence). CDR3 length equals 16 residues. The germline V and J ends were trimmed by 7 bases and 0 bases, with 18 bases remaining between them. CDR3 in amino acids: CASTIIGEGLNTEAFF. As DNA, the CDR3 is TGTGCCAGTACCATTATCGGGGAGGGGCTGAACACTGAAGCTTTCTTT.

This clonotype was detected ten times or more. The genes are TRBV25-1 and TRBJ1-5; D may be TRBD1 (5 bases). Germline V lookup: CDR1 MGHDK, CDR2 SYGVNS. V was clipped by 2 bases and J by 5 bases, with 10 bases between them. The length of the CDR3 is 14 residues. Here the CDR3 DNA reads TGTGCCAGCAGTGAACGTCAGGGCCATCAGCCCCAGCATTTT. Its translation: CASSERQGHQPQHF.

The CDR3 reads CASSHRDGIYEQYF. The CDR3 bases are TGTGCCAGCAGCCATCGGGACGGAATCTACGAGCAGTACTTC. This sequence joins TRBV6-2 or TRBV6-3 and TRBJ2-7; D assignment may be TRBD1 or TRBD2 (5 bases each). Germline V CDR1 and CDR2: MNHEY, SVGEGT. The germline V and J ends were trimmed by 6 bases and 3 bases, with 15 bases remaining between them. The CDR3 has 14 amino acids.

V and J are TRBV5-6 and TRBJ1-1; D might be TRBD1 (5 bases). V lost 4 bases and J 0 bases, leaving 16 bases between the germline ends. Germline CDR1 SGHDT, CDR2 YYEEEE. The CDR3 spans 16 residues. CDR3 region: CASSQTKGRLNTEAFF. For the CDR3, the DNA is TGTGCCAGCAGCCAAACGAAGGGGCGGTTGAACACTGAAGCTTTCTTT.

This clonotype has ten or more counts. The chain couples TRBV4-1 to TRBJ2-5; D is unresolved. Trimming removed 0 bases from V and 2 bases from J, with 10 bases in between. CDR3 length: 15 residues. CDR1 is MGHRA, CDR2 YSYEKL, per germline. The CDR3 sequence: CASSQDWGLQETQYF. The CDR3 DNA follows: TGCGCCAGCAGCCAAGATTGGGGTCTTCAAGAGACCCAGTACTTC.

The chain recombines TRBV28 with TRBJ2-4; 10 nucleotides align to TRBD2. V shed 8 bases and J 3 bases; nucleotides not matched to a gene: 1. The germline gives CDR1 MDHEN, CDR2 SYDVKM. CDR3 length: 13 amino acids. CDR3 loop: CASGLADKNIQYF. The CDR3 coding sequence is TGTGCCAGCGGACTAGCGGACAAAAACATTCAGTACTTC.

The table lists this clonotype with a few counts. V usage is TRBV6-2 or TRBV6-3 and J usage is TRBJ2-2, with 9 positions matching TRBD2. CDR1 and CDR2 (germline): MNHEY, SVGEGT. The CDR3 consists of 15 residues. Trimming removed 7 bases from V and 7 bases from J; junction bases left unmatched: 10. CDR3 DNA: TGTGCCAGCACCTTTAGCGGGAGAAGGGTCGGGGAGCTGTTTTTT. This codes for CASTFSGRRVGELFF.

The table lists this clonotype with many counts. The gene calls are TRBV27 and TRBJ1-5; D is undetermined. Germline V gene lookup returns CDR1 MNHEY and CDR2 SMNVEV (reference sequence). The CDR3 spans 15 residues. V lost 3 bases to trimming and J lost 3 bases, with 12 bases between them. CDR3 residues: CASSFEGSSNQPQHF. CDR3 DNA sequence: TGTGCCAGCAGTTTCGAGGGCTCCTCCAATCAGCCCCAGCATTTT.

This clonotype was recorded many times. The V and J genes are TRBV10-3 and TRBJ2-5; D is unresolved. Germline lookup yields CDR1 ENHRY and CDR2 SYGVKD. The CDR3 loop spans 11 amino acids. The germline V and J ends were trimmed by 6 bases and 5 bases, with 7 bases remaining between them. This CDR3 reads CAIRAQETQYF. Here the CDR3 DNA reads TGTGCCATCAGGGCCCAGGAGACCCAGTACTTC.

At least ten counts were recorded for this clonotype. The chain recombines TRBV7-2 with TRBJ1-5; possible D gene TRBD1, 6 bases. Looked up from germline, CDR1 is SGHTA and CDR2 is FQGNSA. V gave up 1 base and J gave up 4 bases, with 8 bases separating them. CDR3 length: 14 residues. CDR3 sequence reads: CASSLEQGNQPQHF. The CDR3 bases are TGTGCCAGCAGCTTAGAACAGGGAAATCAGCCCCAGCATTTT.

This clonotype was counted many times. The chain recombines TRBV12-3 or TRBV12-4 with TRBJ1-5; 7 nucleotides match TRBD1. The V and J ends lost 6 bases and 3 bases, in that order; junction bases with no gene match: 2. The length of the CDR3 is 13 residues. The chain's CDR3 is CASSDRANQPQHF. The CDR3 nucleotides are TGTGCCAGCAGCGACAGGGCCAATCAGCCCCAGCATTTT.

This clonotype was detected only once. This chain uses TRBV5-5 with TRBJ2-7; TRBD2 aligns across 7 bases. Germline CDR1 and CDR2: SGHKS and YYEKEE (reference sequence). V trimming: 0 bases; J trimming: 2 bases; junction bases outside the gene matches: 8. The CDR3 is 16 residues long. The CDR3 here is CASSLGGGRGPYEQYF. CDR3 bases: TGTGCCAGCAGCTTGGGCGGCGGGAGAGGCCCCTACGAGCAGTACTTC.

This clonotype was recorded many times. The chain combines TRBV19 with TRBJ2-5, with a possible D match to TRBD2 (6 bases). In germline, CDR1 is LNHDA, CDR2 SQIVND (reference sequence). The CDR3 contains 16 residues. The V and J ends lost 6 bases and 5 bases respectively, with 22 bases between them. DNA for the CDR3: TGTGCCAGTAGCGCCACCTCCGGCAGGGAGGAGGAGACCCAGTACTTC. This codes for CASSATSGREEETQYF.

This clonotype has at least ten counts. The V call is TRBV5-8, the J call TRBJ2-1, with TRBD2 matching over 8 bases. The CDR3 consists of 12 residues. CDR1 SGHTS and CDR2 YDEGEE come from the germline V gene. V lost 0 bases to trimming and J lost 10 bases; unmatched junction nucleotides: 0. CDR3 loop: CASSLGLAEQFF. The CDR3 DNA is TGTGCCAGCAGCTTGGGACTAGCGGAGCAGTTCTTC. Full variable domain (rest looked up from reference TRBV5-8 and TRBJ2-1): EAGVTQSPTHLIKTRGQQATLRCSPISGHTSVYWYQQALGLGLQFLLWYDEGEERNRGNFPPRFSGRQFPNYSSELNVNALELEDSALYLCASSLGLAEQFFGPGTRLTVL.

This clonotype came up many times. This chain's CDR3 is CASTRFLDPNTEAFF. The DNA for the CDR3 is TGTGCCAGCACCCGATTTTTGGATCCGAACACTGAAGCTTTCTTT. This sequence joins TRBV6-5 and TRBJ1-1, with unresolved D. This CDR3 has 15 residues. The germline V gene encodes CDR1 MNHEY and CDR2 SVGAGI. V shed 7 bases and J shed 1 base, with 16 bases lying between them.

The genes are TRBV28 and TRBJ1-1, with 12 bases aligning to TRBD1. Germline-derived CDR1 and CDR2 are MDHEN and SYDVKM. This CDR3 region has 15 residues. With V trimmed by 8 bases and J by 6 bases, 10 bases remained unmatched. CDR3 amino acids: CASWGTGGADAEAFF. The DNA of the CDR3 is TGTGCCAGCTGGGGGACAGGGGGCGCGGACGCTGAAGCTTTCTTT.

This clonotype was picked up many times. The gene calls are TRBV2 and TRBJ2-2; 10 nucleotides align to TRBD1. The ends lost 4 bases at V and 10 bases at J; junction bases unmatched: 9. CDR3 length equals 15 residues. The germline CDR1 and CDR2 sequences are SNHLY and FYNNEI. The CDR3 DNA sequence: TGTGCCAGCAGTGGAGACAGGGGGCAGTTGGAGGAGCTGTTTTTT. Its translation is CASSGDRGQLEELFF.

The chain combines TRBV20-1 with TRBJ2-2, with D possibly being TRBD2 (6 bases). Germline lookup yields CDR1 DFQATT and CDR2 SNEGSKA (reference sequence). V gave up 6 bases and J gave up 0 bases, with 17 bases separating them. The CDR3 is made up of 16 amino acids. The CDR3 coding sequence is TGCAGTGCCGCCGGTAATAGCGGATCGAACACCGGGGAGCTGTTTTTT. This gives the protein CSAAGNSGSNTGELFF.

The chain couples TRBV19 to TRBJ1-1, with D hard to call. Per the germline V gene, CDR1 is LNHDA and CDR2 is SQIVND (reference sequence). With 9 bases removed from V and 5 bases from J, the gap between germline ends came to 19 bases. The CDR3 runs 14 residues. The CDR3 is CASSLDVAETEAFF. Written as DNA, the CDR3 is TGTGCCAGCAGCTTAGACGTAGCCGAAACTGAAGCTTTCTTT. The whole variable domain, filled in from reference TRBV19 and TRBJ1-1, reads DGGITQSPKYLFRKEGQNVTLSCEQNLNHDAMYWYRQDPGQGLRLIYYSQIVNDFQKGDIAEGYSVSREKKESFPLTVTSAQKNPTAFYLCASSLDVAETEAFFGQGTRLTVV.

This clonotype was picked up many times. This chain uses TRBV19 with TRBJ2-2; D gene unclear. The germline CDR1 and CDR2 sequences are LNHDA and SQIVND (reference sequence). This CDR3 spans 13 amino acids. The V end was cut by 7 bases, the J end by 6 bases, with 12 bases between. The CDR3 protein is CASNVRKAGELFF. The CDR3 DNA is TGTGCCAGTAACGTACGCAAGGCCGGGGAGCTGTTTTTT.

At least ten counts were recorded for this clonotype. The CDR3 region is CASGGLRQHSGNTIYF. The DNA for the CDR3 is TGTGCTAGTGGTGGCCTCAGGCAGCACTCTGGAAACACCATATATTTT. The chain employs TRBV12-5 and TRBJ1-3, with D unresolved. The CDR3 sequence is 16 residues long. Germline V gives CDR1 LGHNT, CDR2 FRNRAP. V lost 5 bases, J lost 0 bases, and 14 bases lay in between.